A single sample gave rise to the 28 T cell receptor beta chains below, sequenced in a study of naive and memory T cell subsets. Two oligonucleotides, mixed equimolar, formed the beta constant-region primer covering TRBC1 and TRBC2. One entry per CDR3 protein results from TCRdb running MiXCR on the UMI-ligation and nested PCR reads. The sample carries about 35,000 distinct CDR3 sequences, about an eighth recorded once. Sequencing was carried out using effector memory CD4+ T cells from blood. The subset was: effector memory, CD45RA- CD27-. These receptor sequences come from a human donor in good health.

The rearrangement joins TRBV12-2 to TRBJ2-3; the D call of TRBD2 is as the table states it, not checked on the DNA. TRBV12-2 constitutes a pseudogene. The CDR3 spans 24 residues. The chain's CDR3 is CASRPRGLAFRPWGGGGCADTQYF. CDR3 nucleotides: TGTGCAAGTCGCCCTCGAGGACTAGCGTTTAGGCCATGGGGTGGAGGTGGTTGTGCAGATACGCAGTATTTT.

The J gene is TRBJ1-2, the V gene TRBV24-1; weak D call: TRBD1 (5 bases). The CDR3 has 15 residues. With 4 bases removed from V and 8 bases from J, the gap between germline ends came to 19 bases. Germline CDR1 reads KGHDR; CDR2 reads SFDVKD. CDR3 amino acids: CATSDSRVPSGGYTF. CDR3 nucleotide sequence: TGTGCCACCAGTGACTCCAGGGTGCCCTCCGGGGGCTACACCTTC.

This clonotype was detected a few times. This rearrangement joins TRBV9 to TRBJ2-5; 7 positions match TRBD1. There are 16 residues in the CDR3. Germline V gene lookup returns CDR1 SGDLS and CDR2 YYNGEE. The V and J ends lost 4 bases and 5 bases, in that order; junction bases with no gene match: 14. Here the CDR3 DNA reads TGTGCCAGCAGCCCCAGGACAGGTCTAGGTGGGGAGACCCAGTACTTC. This sequence encodes CASSPRTGLGGETQYF. Full variable domain (rest looked up from reference TRBV9 and TRBJ2-5): DSGVTQTPKHLITATGQRVTLRCSPRSGDLSVYWYQQSLDQGLQFLIQYYNGEERAKGNILERFSAQQFPDLHSELNLSSLELGDSALYFCASSPRTGLGGETQYFGPGTRLLVL.

This clonotype showed up many times. V and J are TRBV7-9 and TRBJ1-1; 9 bases map to TRBD1. Trimming cost V 6 bases and J 3 bases; bases outside gene matches: 11. Germline V gene sequence: CDR1 SEHNR, CDR2 FQNEAQ (reference sequence). CDR3 length: 16 amino acids. The CDR3: CASRPRKGQGHTEAFF. The CDR3 region has the DNA TGTGCCAGCAGGCCCAGGAAGGGACAGGGACACACTGAAGCTTTCTTT.

This clonotype was found a few times. V is TRBV3-1 and J is TRBJ2-7, with D perhaps matching TRBD2 (5 bases). This CDR3 has 15 residues. Germline V gives CDR1 LGHDT, CDR2 YNNKEL (reference sequence). Trimming took off 0 bases at V and 0 bases at J, with 9 bases between the two ends. The CDR3 here is CASSQDYGNSYEQYF. CDR3 DNA: TGTGCCAGCAGCCAAGATTACGGGAACTCCTACGAGCAGTACTTC.

The chain links TRBV5-4 to TRBJ2-3, with 7 bases that match TRBD2. CDR1 and CDR2 (germline): SGHNT, YYREEE (reference sequence). This CDR3 has 15 amino acids. J gave up 0 bases and V 3 bases, and 4 bases lay outside the gene matches. The CDR3 region is CASSSLARSTDTQYF. CDR3 nucleotide sequence: TGTGCCAGCAGCTCACTAGCGAGAAGCACAGATACGCAGTATTTT.

This clonotype qualifies as medium-sized. This sequence joins TRBV5-1 and TRBJ2-5; 9 nucleotides agree with TRBD1. There are 16 residues in the CDR3. The junction had 7 bases not matched to a gene; V was cut back by 3 bases and J by 1 base. Looked up from germline, CDR1 is SGHRS and CDR2 is YFSETQ. CDR3 protein: CASSSQGAPSQETQYF. As DNA, the CDR3 is TGCGCCAGCAGCTCACAGGGGGCCCCCTCCCAAGAGACCCAGTACTTC.

This chain links TRBV3-1 with TRBJ1-1, with D maybe TRBD1 (6 bases). The CDR3 is 13 amino acids. Trimming cost V 4 bases and J 7 bases, with 13 bases left between them. Germline V gene data show CDR1 as LGHDT and CDR2 as YNNKEL (reference sequence). The CDR3 region is CASSRRGQGEAFF. CDR3 DNA sequence: TGTGCCAGCAGCCGGCGGGGGCAGGGTGAAGCTTTCTTT.

The genes are TRBV11-2 and TRBJ2-1; D unresolved. The V gene's germline CDR1 is SGHAT and CDR2 FQNNGV. V was pared by 1 base and J by 5 bases, with 9 bases between. CDR3 length: 14 residues. The chain's CDR3 is CASSLAQFDNEQFF. The DNA of the CDR3 is TGTGCCAGCAGCTTAGCACAGTTTGACAATGAGCAGTTCTTC.

The rearrangement joins TRBV3-1 to TRBJ2-1, with TRBD1 matching 7 bases. CDR1 and CDR2 (germline): LGHDT, YNNKEL (reference sequence). The CDR3 totals 13 residues. J was trimmed by 3 bases and V by 5 bases; bases with no gene match: 1. The DNA of the CDR3 is TGTGCCAGCAGCTGGGACAGCTACAATGAGCAGTTCTTC. Protein product: CASSWDSYNEQFF.

The CDR3 DNA is TGTGCCAGCAGTGGAAGCGGGTCCTCCTACGAGCAGTACTTC. Translated, it gives CASSGSGSSYEQYF. V and J are TRBV6-1 and TRBJ2-7; a weak D match, TRBD2 (6 bases). The germline V and J ends were trimmed by 4 bases and 0 bases, with 10 bases remaining between them. CDR3 length: 14 residues. Germline CDR1 and CDR2: MNHNS and SASEGT.

The chain carries TRBV5-5 and TRBJ1-2, with D hard to call. The CDR3 runs to 12 residues. Germline CDR1 is SGHKS and CDR2 is YYEKEE (reference sequence). The V and J ends lost 0 bases and 7 bases respectively, with 7 bases between them. In nucleotides, the CDR3 is TGTGCCAGCAGCTTGGGGGGATTTGGCTACACCTTC. Amino acid sequence: CASSLGGFGYTF.

In its sample, this clonotype was seen many times. The J gene is TRBJ2-2, the V gene TRBV12-3 or TRBV12-4; unclear D gene. V was clipped by 5 bases and J by 6 bases, with 7 bases between them. The CDR3 consists of 12 residues. CDR3 region: CASSRSPGELFF. The DNA of the CDR3 is TGTGCCAGCAGTCGGAGCCCCGGGGAGCTGTTTTTT.

This clonotype was found many times. This chain joins TRBV6-2 or TRBV6-3 and TRBJ2-6; a weak D match, TRBD2 (6 bases). The ends were cut back, 6 bases at V and 0 bases at J, with 12 bases in the middle. Germline lookup yields CDR1 MNHEY and CDR2 SVGEGT. The CDR3 contains 16 residues. CDR3 loop: CASREGGSSGANVLTF. The CDR3 DNA is TGTGCCAGCAGGGAGGGCGGTTCCTCTGGGGCCAACGTCCTGACTTTC.

In its sample, this clonotype was seen once. Just one base apart from a much larger clone, this may be a read error. J is TRBJ2-7 and V is TRBV20-1, with TRBD1 matching 7 bases. This CDR3 comprises 20 residues. Germline V lookup: CDR1 DFQATT, CDR2 SNEGSKA (reference sequence). The CDR3 loop reads CSAVLLDGTVNRTYPYEHYF. In DNA form, the CDR3 reads TGCAGTGCCGTATTACTAGATGGGACAGTAAATCGTACTTATCCCTACGAGCACTACTTC.

This clonotype was counted at least ten times. The rearrangement uses TRBV10-1 and TRBJ2-2; D call uncertain. This CDR3 has 15 amino acids. Trimming shortened V by 2 bases and J by 4 bases, and 11 bases separated the two germline ends. In germline, CDR1 is WNHNN, CDR2 SYGVQD (reference sequence). In DNA form, the CDR3 reads TGCGCCAGCAGTGAGCGGGCAGACGGCACCGGGGAGCTGTTTTTT. Translated: CASSERADGTGELFF.

The rearrangement links TRBV15 to TRBJ2-5; 7 nucleotides align to TRBD1. The trim removed 3 bases at V and 4 bases at J, leaving 11 bases unmatched. The CDR3 has 16 amino acids. CDR1 is LNHNV and CDR2 is YYDKDF in the germline V gene (reference sequence). The CDR3 nucleotides read TGTGCCACCAGCAGGTGGGACAGCATCCAGGGAGAGACCCAGTACTTC. Translated, it gives CATSRWDSIQGETQYF.

This clonotype was picked up a small number of times. The chain recombines TRBV12-3 or TRBV12-4 with TRBJ2-5, with 7 nucleotides matching TRBD2. The CDR3 spans 12 residues. Trimming cost V 3 bases and J 7 bases; bases outside gene matches: 2. The CDR3 region is CASSFSGGTQYF. The CDR3 nucleotides read TGTGCCAGCAGTTTTTCGGGGGGGACCCAGTACTTC.

This clonotype was recorded many times. This chain uses TRBV7-9 with TRBJ2-1; D is possibly TRBD1 or TRBD2 (5 bases each). Trimming removed 5 bases from V and 0 bases from J, with 11 bases in between. Germline-derived CDR1 and CDR2 are SEHNR and FQNEAQ (reference sequence). This CDR3 has 15 residues. CDR3 region: CASSPGRSSYNEQFF. The CDR3, as DNA: TGTGCCAGCAGCCCGGGACGGAGCTCCTACAATGAGCAGTTCTTC.

The rearrangement links TRBV12-5 to TRBJ1-1, with TRBD1 matching over 7 bases. There are 13 residues in the CDR3. With V trimmed by 0 bases and J by 11 bases, 6 bases remained unmatched. Germline V lookup: CDR1 LGHNT, CDR2 FRNRAP. The CDR3 here is CASGLVRKGAAFF. The DNA of the CDR3 is TGTGCTAGTGGTTTGGTACGGAAGGGGGCGGCTTTCTTT.

This clonotype is a singleton in its sample. V is TRBV12-3 or TRBV12-4 and J is TRBJ2-5, with D perhaps TRBD2 (6 bases). CDR3 length equals 15 residues. The V end lost 7 bases, the J end lost 4 bases, and 19 bases lay between the germline ends. CDR3 bases: TGTGCCAGCAAGGGCGGGATGAGTGGCGGAGAGACCCAGTACTTC. Translating it yields CASKGGMSGGETQYF.

This clonotype was observed a handful of times. The rearrangement links TRBV20-1 to TRBJ2-1; TRBD1 matches at 8 bases. V shed 6 bases and J 6 bases; nucleotides not matched to a gene: 10. Looked up from germline, CDR1 is DFQATT and CDR2 is SNEGSKA (reference sequence). The CDR3 totals 14 residues. The CDR3 DNA reads as TGCAGTGCGGAATGGACAGGGAGGCCCAATGAGCAGTTCTTC. This codes for CSAEWTGRPNEQFF.

In this sample, this clonotype turned up a few times. This chain uses TRBV14 with TRBJ2-7; 9 bases map to TRBD2. V was pared by 0 bases and J by 5 bases, with 11 bases of the junction left unmatched. Germline CDR1 reads SGHDN; CDR2 reads FVKESK. The CDR3 extends over 17 amino acids. CDR3: CASSQDRGGLAGHEQYF. CDR3 sequence (DNA): TGTGCCAGCAGCCAAGATCGGGGTGGGCTAGCGGGGCACGAGCAGTACTTC.

V gene TRBV2 combines with J gene TRBJ1-4; D may be TRBD1 (6 bases). This CDR3 has 15 residues. Germline assignment: CDR1 SNHLY and CDR2 FYNNEI. The V end lost 8 bases, the J end lost 4 bases, and 17 bases lay between the germline ends. The CDR3 nucleotides read TGTGCCAGCTGGGGACGGACAGCCGATAATGAAAAACTGTTTTTT. It specifies CASWGRTADNEKLFF.

In this sample, this clonotype turned up many times. The CDR3 loop is CATSDPGPSQGDEQFF. The CDR3 DNA is TGTGCCACCAGTGACCCAGGACCATCTCAGGGGGATGAGCAGTTCTTC. The rearrangement uses TRBV24-1 and TRBJ2-1, with TRBD1 matching 7 bases. The CDR3 totals 16 residues. Germline assignment: CDR1 KGHDR and CDR2 SFDVKD. The ends lost 4 bases at V and 8 bases at J; junction bases unmatched: 13.

This clonotype has a count of ten or more. V gene TRBV20-1 combines with J gene TRBJ2-7, with 10 bases that match TRBD2. V lost 6 bases to trimming and J lost 2 bases; unmatched junction nucleotides: 10. The CDR3 has 15 amino acids. Germline V gene data show CDR1 as DFQATT and CDR2 as SNEGSKA (reference sequence). CDR3 nucleotide sequence: TGCAGTGCCAGTTTAGGGACTAGCGTAACCTACGAGCAGTACTTC. Its protein product is CSASLGTSVTYEQYF.

This chain links TRBV29-1 with TRBJ1-4, with TRBD1 as a possible D gene (6 bases). Looked up from germline, CDR1 is SQVTM and CDR2 is ANQGSEA. V shed 5 bases and J shed 0 bases, with 16 bases lying between them. The CDR3 sequence is 16 residues long. As DNA, the CDR3 is TGCAGCGTTTCGTTACCGGACAGCGCAACTAATGAAAAACTGTTTTTT. Encoded protein: CSVSLPDSATNEKLFF.

The table lists this clonotype with a few counts. At one end, the junction sequence differs from germline, possibly due to a read error. The V and J genes are TRBV6-2 or TRBV6-3 and TRBJ2-7; 9 positions match TRBD2. CDR1 MNHEY and CDR2 SVGEGT come from the germline V gene. The CDR3 is 16 residues long. The CDR3 is CATSEYPGLADYEQYF. The CDR3 DNA reads TGTGCCACCAGTGAATACCCGGGACTAGCAGATTACGAGCAGTACTTC.